Listed below are T cell receptor beta chains from one sample, sequenced in a study of response to subunit inactivated influenza vaccine. From the RT-PCR reads, TCRdb called clonotypes with MiXCR, one entry per CDR3 protein. This table holds more than 550,000 distinct CDR3 sequences, about 11% found once. A further study also used this sample, focusing on T cells expressing NK-cell markers.

This sample comprised PBMCs from blood, obtained on the day of vaccination. These receptor sequences come from a middle-aged man who received an inactivated influenza vaccine. CDR3s leave out the opening cysteine and the closing phenylalanine or tryptophan. The order of the fields is V gene, J gene, CDR3 protein.

v_call: TRBV11-1; j_call: TRBJ2-5; cdr3_aa: ASSLFRTNQETQY
v_call: TRBV30; j_call: TRBJ1-1; cdr3_aa: AWRLGPNTEAF
v_call: TRBV7-3; j_call: TRBJ2-1; cdr3_aa: ASSLTRAGGPHGEQF
v_call: TRBV12-3/TRBV12-4; j_call: TRBJ2-1; cdr3_aa: ASSRSGDRGQF
v_call: TRBV20-1; j_call: TRBJ2-2; cdr3_aa: SARAAQGAGELF
v_call: TRBV28; j_call: TRBJ2-7; cdr3_aa: ASSFLGGAAYEQY
v_call: TRBV6-1; j_call: TRBJ2-3; cdr3_aa: ASSGTLTDTQY
v_call: TRBV20-1; j_call: TRBJ2-7; cdr3_aa: SARAGTGGGYEQY
v_call: TRBV20-1; j_call: TRBJ2-3; cdr3_aa: SARTSPRGPGDTQY
v_call: TRBV20-1; j_call: TRBJ2-7; cdr3_aa: SARDLLAGDFYEQY
v_call: TRBV20-1; j_call: TRBJ1-2; cdr3_aa: SAVTGVYGYT
v_call: TRBV12-3/TRBV12-4; j_call: TRBJ1-1; cdr3_aa: ASSWGRGGTEAF
v_call: TRBV6-6; j_call: TRBJ2-3; cdr3_aa: ASSPPTSGRF
v_call: TRBV6-5; j_call: TRBJ2-7; cdr3_aa: ASSYSIPLTDSYEQY
v_call: TRBV28; j_call: TRBJ1-5; cdr3_aa: DNRKENQPQH
v_call: TRBV6-1; j_call: TRBJ1-2; cdr3_aa: ASSQERTGGWVNYGYT
v_call: TRBV29-1; j_call: TRBJ2-4; cdr3_aa: SAGTIRNIQY
v_call: TRBV12-3/TRBV12-4; j_call: TRBJ1-3; cdr3_aa: ASKWVSGGNTIY
v_call: TRBV6-5; j_call: TRBJ2-1; cdr3_aa: ASSYSTRGRAVEQF
v_call: TRBV30; j_call: TRBJ1-2; cdr3_aa: AWSPAGNYGYT
v_call: TRBV21-1; j_call: TRBJ2-5; cdr3_aa: ASSKARGGQETQY
v_call: TRBV28; j_call: TRBJ2-1; cdr3_aa: ASSPTSGSDNEQF
v_call: TRBV20-1; j_call: TRBJ2-1; cdr3_aa: SARDLAQYNEQF
v_call: TRBV10-2; j_call: TRBJ2-7; cdr3_aa: ASRQGVAYEQY
v_call: TRBV6-4; j_call: TRBJ2-3; cdr3_aa: ASSDGALFGDTQY
v_call: TRBV5-6; j_call: TRBJ2-7; cdr3_aa: ASKSLTGAGDYEQY
v_call: TRBV7-9; j_call: TRBJ2-7; cdr3_aa: ASSLAPSGSLN
v_call: TRBV27; j_call: TRBJ2-1; cdr3_aa: ASSMLGGYNEQF
v_call: TRBV29-1; j_call: TRBJ2-5; cdr3_aa: SAGTLQETQY
v_call: TRBV6-5; j_call: TRBJ2-1; cdr3_aa: ASTPDHYRQF
v_call: TRBV5-1; j_call: TRBJ2-2; cdr3_aa: ASSPRPGSLGELF
v_call: TRBV5-1; j_call: TRBJ2-5; cdr3_aa: ASRTGQVGVSQETQY
v_call: TRBV7-9; j_call: TRBJ2-3; cdr3_aa: ASSLGSAGATDTQY
v_call: TRBV5-1; j_call: TRBJ2-2; cdr3_aa: ASSRESTGELF
v_call: TRBV4-1; j_call: TRBJ1-2; cdr3_aa: ASSQTRGNGYT
v_call: TRBV6-2/TRBV6-3; j_call: TRBJ2-2; cdr3_aa: ASKPGRGTGELF
v_call: TRBV6-5; j_call: TRBJ2-5; cdr3_aa: ASSYKAQETQY
v_call: TRBV29-1; j_call: TRBJ2-5; cdr3_aa: SVTPSGGYQETQY
v_call: TRBV19; j_call: TRBJ1-2; cdr3_aa: ASEGQGDYGYT
v_call: TRBV29-1; j_call: TRBJ2-7; cdr3_aa: SVSRGALDEQY